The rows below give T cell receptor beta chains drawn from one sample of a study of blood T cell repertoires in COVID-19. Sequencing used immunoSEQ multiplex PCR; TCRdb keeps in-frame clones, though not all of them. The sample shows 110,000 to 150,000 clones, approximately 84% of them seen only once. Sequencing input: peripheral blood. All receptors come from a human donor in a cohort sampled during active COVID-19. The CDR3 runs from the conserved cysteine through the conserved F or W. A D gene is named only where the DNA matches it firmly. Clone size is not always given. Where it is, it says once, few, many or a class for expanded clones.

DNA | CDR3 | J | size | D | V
TGTGCCAGCGCTGCTCCGGGAACGGGGAAAAAAAAACTGTTTTTT | CASAAPGTGKKKLFF | TRBJ1-4 | . | . | TRBV28
TGTGCCAGCAAACCCAGACTAGGAACCTACAATGAGCAGTTCTTC | CASKPRLGTYNEQFF | TRBJ2-1 | . | . | TRBV7-2
TGTGCCAGCAGTTACTTAGGGGCGCACTACAATGAGCAGTTCTTC | CASSYLGAHYNEQFF | TRBJ2-1 | once | . | TRBV6-5
TGTGCCATCAGTGGGACCGGGACAGGGGGCACAGATACGCAGTATTTT | CAISGTGTGGTDTQYF | TRBJ2-3 | . | TRBD1 | TRBV10-3
TGTGCCAGCAGCTTCCAGGGGGTAGCGGGATGGACTAGCACAGATACGCAGTATTTT | CASSFQGVAGWTSTDTQYF | TRBJ2-3 | . | . | TRBV7-9
TGTGCCATCAGTGAGTCCTCCAGGAACACTGAAGCTTTCTTT | CAISESSRNTEAFF | TRBJ1-1 | . | . | TRBV10-3
TGTGCCAGCCAGGACACATCCCTCCAGCAGTACTTC | CASQDTSLQQYF | TRBJ2-7 | . | . | TRBV28
TGTGCCAGCAGCCTTGATCCGAACAGGGTAGGGGACTATGGCTACACCTTC | CASSLDPNRVGDYGYTF | TRBJ1-2 | . | . | TRBV5-4
TGTGCCAGCAGAACAGGGGGCGCGGGTAATTCACCCCTCCACTTT | CASRTGGAGNSPLHF | TRBJ1-6 | . | TRBD1 | TRBV28
TGTGCCAGCAGTGTGTCCCCCACAGCCAATTCACCCCTCCACTTT | CASSVSPTANSPLHF | TRBJ1-6 | . | . | TRBV2
TGTGCCAGCAGCCGTTACAGGGATCCTACCTACGAGCAGTACTTC | CASSRYRDPTYEQYF | TRBJ2-7 | . | . | TRBV3-1/TRBV3-2
TGTGCCAGCAGCCCGACAGCCCTCTATGGCTACACCTTC | CASSPTALYGYTF | TRBJ1-2 | . | . | TRBV7-2
TGTGCCAGCAGCCCCGGGGGGCGAGGGTACAATGAGCAGTTCTTC | CASSPGGRGYNEQFF | TRBJ2-1 | . | . | TRBV6-5
TGCAGTGCTCGACAGGTCGGCGGCTACACCTTC | CSARQVGGYTF | TRBJ1-2 | . | . | TRBV20-1
TGTGCCAGCAGCTTAGTCGAGGGAGTGGGCTCCTATAATTCACCCCTCCACTTT | CASSLVEGVGSYNSPLHF | TRBJ1-6 | . | . | TRBV7-2
TGTGCCAGCTCACCTGGGGACAGGGTATCCTATAATTCACCCCTCCACTTT | CASSPGDRVSYNSPLHF | TRBJ1-6 | . | TRBD1 | TRBV18
TGTGCCAGCAGTTTGACAGGAAACACAGATACGCAGTATTTT | CASSLTGNTDTQYF | TRBJ2-3 | . | . | TRBV28
TGTGCCAGCTCACCCCGGACAGGGGAGAGTGGCTACACCTTC | CASSPRTGESGYTF | TRBJ1-2 | . | TRBD1 | TRBV18
TGTGCCAGCAGCCAACTAGGCCTCACCAACGGGAATGAGCAGTTCTTC | CASSQLGLTNGNEQFF | TRBJ2-1 | . | . | TRBV4-2
TGTGCCAGCAGCTCGGCGGGGGGGCCATACAATGAGCAGTTCTTC | CASSSAGGPYNEQFF | TRBJ2-1 | . | TRBD2 | TRBV4-2
TGTGCCAGCAGAAGGACGGGGGGCTACACCTTC | CASRRTGGYTF | TRBJ1-2 | . | . | TRBV12-3/TRBV12-4
TGTGCCAGCCTAGGACTAGCGGGGGGTGGGGAGACCCAGTACTTC | CASLGLAGGGETQYF | TRBJ2-5 | . | TRBD2 | TRBV6-5
TGTGCCAGCAGCTATACAGCGGGACTCCAATCCTACGAGCAGTACTTC | CASSYTAGLQSYEQYF | TRBJ2-7 | many | TRBD2 | TRBV7-6
TGTGCCAGCAGTTTCTTAGACAGACCTTACAATGAGCAGTTCTTC | CASSFLDRPYNEQFF | TRBJ2-1 | . | . | TRBV27
TGTGCCATCAGTGATAGGGGAATCATCGACGAGCAGTACTTC | CAISDRGIIDEQYF | TRBJ2-7 | . | . | TRBV10-3
TGTGCCAGCAGCTTGACAGGTAGCAATCAGCCCCAGCATTTT | CASSLTGSNQPQHF | TRBJ1-5 | . | . | TRBV7-9
TGTGCCAGCAGCCAAGGCAGGGGTGGATTGGGCTACACCTTC | CASSQGRGGLGYTF | TRBJ1-2 | . | . | TRBV3-1/TRBV3-2
TGTGCCAGCAGGGACAGGGGCACAGATACGCAGTATTTT | CASRDRGTDTQYF | TRBJ2-3 | . | TRBD1 | TRBV2
TGTGCCAGCAGCGTAGGCTCGAGCGGTAGCTCCTACAATGAGCAGTTCTTC | CASSVGSSGSSYNEQFF | TRBJ2-1 | . | . | TRBV9
TGCGCCAGCAGCCAGTCCGGGACATGGGGTTCACCCCTCCACTTT | CASSQSGTWGSPLHF | TRBJ1-6 | . | . | TRBV4-3
TGTGCCAGCAGCTTATCGGGCGGGGGCCGCACAGATACGCAGTATTTT | CASSLSGGGRTDTQYF | TRBJ2-3 | . | . | TRBV7-2
TGTGCCATCAGTGAGACCCTAGTTGATGAGCAGTTCTTC | CAISETLVDEQFF | TRBJ2-1 | . | . | TRBV10-3
TGTGCCAGCAAGGCCCCAGGGGACTCCTACGAGCAGTACTTC | CASKAPGDSYEQYF | TRBJ2-7 | . | . | TRBV11-2
TGTGCCAGCAGTCTCGACAGGGGGCTGGGAGGCTACACCTTC | CASSLDRGLGGYTF | TRBJ1-2 | . | TRBD1 | TRBV28
TGTGCCACCAGCAGAGATGGCAGGGGGACGGATCAGCCCCAGCATTTT | CATSRDGRGTDQPQHF | TRBJ1-5 | . | TRBD1 | TRBV15
TGTGCCAGCAGCTTAAAACAGGGTTCTGAAGCTTTCTTT | CASSLKQGSEAFF | TRBJ1-1 | . | . | TRBV7-3
TGTGCCAGCAGCATGACAGGGGTGGCGTTTGACGAGCAGTACTTC | CASSMTGVAFDEQYF | TRBJ2-7 | . | TRBD1 | TRBV2
TGTGCCTGGAGTGTAGGGGTTAAGCAGCCCCAGCATTTT | CAWSVGVKQPQHF | TRBJ1-5 | . | . | TRBV30
TGTGCCAGCAGCCAAGACAGTGGCTACACCTTC | CASSQDSGYTF | TRBJ1-2 | . | . | TRBV7-2
TGTGCCAGCAGTGCTATGGGACAGGGGGTTGTTAGCAATCAGCCCCAGCATTTT | CASSAMGQGVVSNQPQHF | TRBJ1-5 | . | TRBD1 | TRBV28
TGTGCCAGCAGTGGACTAGCGGGGGGGGACCTCAATGAGCAGTTCTTC | CASSGLAGGDLNEQFF | TRBJ2-1 | . | TRBD2 | TRBV6-4
TGCGCCAGCAGCCAAGCCTGGGACAGGAATTCACCCCTCCACTTT | CASSQAWDRNSPLHF | TRBJ1-6 | . | TRBD1 | TRBV4-3
TGTGCCAGCTCTGAGGCTACTAGCAATGAGCAGTTCTTC | CASSEATSNEQFF | TRBJ2-1 | . | . | TRBV9
TGTGCCAGCAGCCAAGGGCCCCAGCGGGGGGTCGCAGATACGCAGTATTTT | CASSQGPQRGVADTQYF | TRBJ2-3 | once | TRBD2 | TRBV4-2
TGTGCCAGCTCACCATCTTCGAACAGGGGACACCAGCCCCAGCATTTT | CASSPSSNRGHQPQHF | TRBJ1-5 | . | TRBD1 | TRBV18
TGTGCCAGCAGGGGTAGCGGGGGGACCAATGAGCAGTTCTTC | CASRGSGGTNEQFF | TRBJ2-1 | . | TRBD2 | TRBV6-5
TGCGCCAGCAGCGCGAGCACTAATGAAAAACTGTTTTTT | CASSASTNEKLFF | TRBJ1-4 | . | . | TRBV5-1
TGTGCCAGCAGCTCGACAGGGACTAATGAAAAACTGTTTTTT | CASSSTGTNEKLFF | TRBJ1-4 | . | TRBD1 | TRBV11-2
TGTGCCAGCAGCCCCGGACTAGCGGTAGATACGCAGTATTTT | CASSPGLAVDTQYF | TRBJ2-3 | . | TRBD2 | TRBV9
TGTGCCAGCTCACGTCGTCTCGCAGATACGCAGTATTTT | CASSRRLADTQYF | TRBJ2-3 | . | . | TRBV18
TGTGCCAGCAGGGCCGATCGACAGGGCTACGAGCAGTACTTC | CASRADRQGYEQYF | TRBJ2-7 | . | TRBD1 | TRBV6-5
TGTGCCAGCAGCGGGGACAGGGGTTCCTCCGAGCAGTACTTC | CASSGDRGSSEQYF | TRBJ2-7 | . | TRBD1 | TRBV5-5
TGCGCCAGCAGTCCTATTTGGACTCTAGCATGGGCCAAAAACATTCAGTACTTC | CASSPIWTLAWAKNIQYF | TRBJ2-4 | . | . | TRBV23-1
TGTGCCAGCAGTGAGGGCGGGACCTATGGCTACACCTTC | CASSEGGTYGYTF | TRBJ1-2 | . | . | TRBV6-4
TGTGCCAGCAGCGCCTCTAGCGGGGGCCTCCAAGAGACCCAGTACTTC | CASSASSGGLQETQYF | TRBJ2-5 | few | TRBD2 | TRBV9
TGTGCCAGCAGCCAACCGGGAACGAGGGAGACCCAGTACTTC | CASSQPGTRETQYF | TRBJ2-5 | . | . | TRBV7-8
TGTGCCTGGAGGGGGAGGGAGAACACTGAAGCTTTCTTT | CAWRGRENTEAFF | TRBJ1-1 | . | . | TRBV30
TGTGCCAGCAGCCGGACTAGCGGGGGGGTCCCCGAGCAGTACTTC | CASSRTSGGVPEQYF | TRBJ2-7 | . | TRBD2 | TRBV7-2
TGTGCCAGCACCCCCCAGGGGGCATTCACAGATACGCAGTATTTT | CASTPQGAFTDTQYF | TRBJ2-3 | . | TRBD1 | TRBV2
TGTGCCAGCAGCAGGGGACAGGGGGATGCGGAGACCCAGTACTTC | CASSRGQGDAETQYF | TRBJ2-5 | . | TRBD1 | TRBV5-5